The rows below give T cell receptor beta chains drawn from one sample of a study of shared clonotypes between healthy human individuals. Assay: immunoSEQ multiplex PCR; the TCRdb copy retains only in-frame clones and omits some. The data show approximately 1.5 million clones, around 98% seen once. The sample consisted of naive CD4+ T cells sorted from blood. Receptors originate from a man in his thirties or forties in good health. Each CDR3 is given with its conserved first and last residue. Each record gives: clone size, D gene, J gene, V gene, CDR3 DNA, CDR3 protein. D genes are given only for firm matches. Clone sizes are given selectively: once, few, many, or a class where the clone is expanded.

clone size: NA
D gene: NA
J gene: TRBJ2-1
V gene: TRBV28
CDR3 DNA: TGTGCCAGCAGTCTGCCTCTGCCCAATGAGCAGTTCTTC
CDR3 protein: CASSLPLPNEQFF

clone size: NA
D gene: TRBD1
J gene: TRBJ2-1
V gene: TRBV18
CDR3 DNA: TGTGCCAGCTCACCAAACCGGGGACAGGCCTACAATGAGCAGTTCTTC
CDR3 protein: CASSPNRGQAYNEQFF

clone size: NA
D gene: NA
J gene: TRBJ1-5
V gene: TRBV5-6
CDR3 DNA: TGTGCCAGCAGCTGGGGGACCAATCAGCCCCAGCATTTT
CDR3 protein: CASSWGTNQPQHF

clone size: NA
D gene: TRBD2
J gene: TRBJ2-3
V gene: TRBV7-2
CDR3 DNA: TGTGCCAGCAGCTTATGGACTAGCGGGAGGGCCACAGATACGCAGTATTTT
CDR3 protein: CASSLWTSGRATDTQYF

clone size: NA
D gene: NA
J gene: TRBJ2-1
V gene: TRBV7-3
CDR3 DNA: TGTGCCAGCAGCCCCTCCTGGGCTCAGAAGGAACATGAGCAGTTCTTC
CDR3 protein: CASSPSWAQKEHEQFF

clone size: NA
D gene: TRBD1
J gene: TRBJ2-7
V gene: TRBV6-5
CDR3 DNA: TGTGCCAGCAGTTACTCGACAGGGTTCGAGCAGTACTTC
CDR3 protein: CASSYSTGFEQYF

clone size: NA
D gene: TRBD2
J gene: TRBJ2-5
V gene: TRBV4-3
CDR3 DNA: TGCGCCAGCAGCCAAGGAGGGAGGGCGGGAGAGGGGACCCAGTACTTC
CDR3 protein: CASSQGGRAGEGTQYF

clone size: NA
D gene: NA
J gene: TRBJ1-1
V gene: TRBV7-9
CDR3 DNA: TGTGCCAGCAGCTTAGGTGAGGGGGCTGAAGCTTTCTTT
CDR3 protein: CASSLGEGAEAFF

clone size: NA
D gene: NA
J gene: TRBJ2-1
V gene: TRBV18
CDR3 DNA: TGTGCCAGCTCACCAGAGTCTGGGGATGAGCAGTTCTTC
CDR3 protein: CASSPESGDEQFF

clone size: NA
D gene: TRBD1
J gene: TRBJ2-7
V gene: TRBV18
CDR3 DNA: TGTGCCAGCTCGCTTTCCTCGACAGGGACCCACTACGAGCAGTACTTC
CDR3 protein: CASSLSSTGTHYEQYF

clone size: NA
D gene: NA
J gene: TRBJ2-1
V gene: TRBV7-8
CDR3 DNA: TGTGCCAGCAGCTTGGGGCAGGGTTACAATGAGCAGTTCTTC
CDR3 protein: CASSLGQGYNEQFF

clone size: NA
D gene: NA
J gene: TRBJ2-3
V gene: TRBV10-3
CDR3 DNA: TGTGCCATCAGCCCTGCGACAGATACGCAGTATTTT
CDR3 protein: CAISPATDTQYF

clone size: NA
D gene: NA
J gene: TRBJ2-5
V gene: TRBV19
CDR3 DNA: TGTGCCAGTAGTAAACGGGACTTTGAGACCCAGTACTTC
CDR3 protein: CASSKRDFETQYF

clone size: NA
D gene: TRBD2
J gene: TRBJ2-1
V gene: TRBV10-3
CDR3 DNA: TGTGCCATCAGTGAGCCAGCGGGAGGATACAATGAGCAGTTCTTC
CDR3 protein: CAISEPAGGYNEQFF

clone size: NA
D gene: NA
J gene: TRBJ1-4
V gene: TRBV5-1
CDR3 DNA: TGCGCCAGCAGCACTACAACAGGGACTAATGAAAAACTGTTTTTT
CDR3 protein: CASSTTTGTNEKLFF

clone size: NA
D gene: TRBD2
J gene: TRBJ2-5
V gene: TRBV5-6
CDR3 DNA: TGTGCCAGCAGCTTGGGAGCGGGAGGGCCCTGGGAGACCCAGTACTTC
CDR3 protein: CASSLGAGGPWETQYF

clone size: NA
D gene: NA
J gene: TRBJ1-2
V gene: TRBV5-4
CDR3 DNA: TGTGCCAGCAGTAGCCCGGGACACGAGTACTATGGCTACACCTTC
CDR3 protein: CASSSPGHEYYGYTF

clone size: NA
D gene: NA
J gene: TRBJ2-7
V gene: TRBV9
CDR3 DNA: TGTGCCAGCAGCGTAGGTACAGCCTACGAGCAGTACTTC
CDR3 protein: CASSVGTAYEQYF

clone size: NA
D gene: TRBD2
J gene: TRBJ2-7
V gene: TRBV5-6
CDR3 DNA: TGTGCCAGCAGCCCCACGGGGGGACGCCCCTACGAGCAGTACTTC
CDR3 protein: CASSPTGGRPYEQYF

clone size: once
D gene: TRBD1
J gene: TRBJ1-1
V gene: TRBV9
CDR3 DNA: TGTGCCAGCAGCGTAGCGGGACAGGGCACTGAAGCTTTCTTT
CDR3 protein: CASSVAGQGTEAFF

clone size: NA
D gene: NA
J gene: TRBJ2-1
V gene: TRBV28
CDR3 DNA: TGTGCCAGCAGTTTGAGGGGATCAAAGAATGAGCAGTTCTTC
CDR3 protein: CASSLRGSKNEQFF

clone size: NA
D gene: NA
J gene: TRBJ1-3
V gene: TRBV5-1
CDR3 DNA: TGCGCCAGCAGCTTGGCCCAGGGATCCGGAAACACCATATATTTT
CDR3 protein: CASSLAQGSGNTIYF

clone size: NA
D gene: NA
J gene: TRBJ2-3
V gene: TRBV10-3
CDR3 DNA: TGTGCCATCAGTGATTGGGAGGGGGCCACAGATACGCAGTATTTT
CDR3 protein: CAISDWEGATDTQYF

clone size: NA
D gene: TRBD2
J gene: TRBJ2-4
V gene: TRBV7-9
CDR3 DNA: TGTGCCAGCAGCCCCTGGTTAGCGGGAGACTTTTCCCGAAAAAACATTCAGTACTTC
CDR3 protein: CASSPWLAGDFSRKNIQYF

clone size: once
D gene: NA
J gene: TRBJ1-5
V gene: TRBV27
CDR3 DNA: TGTGCCAGCCAATTCCTCGTCGGCAACGGGCCCCAGCATTTT
CDR3 protein: CASQFLVGNGPQHF

clone size: NA
D gene: TRBD1
J gene: TRBJ2-7
V gene: TRBV5-1
CDR3 DNA: TGCGCCAGCAGCGCCGCCGGGACAGGGGCCTACGAGCAGTACTTC
CDR3 protein: CASSAAGTGAYEQYF